The TCR beta chain under discussion was sequenced for a study of blood T cells in healthy people across ages. The CDR3 totals 20 residues. Germline CDR1 reads DFQATT; CDR2 reads SNEGSKA (reference sequence). The V segment lost 0 bases and the J segment 0 bases; nucleotides outside the gene matches: 9. A sample-barcoded 5' primer and a J-beta primer mix were used in a second PCR of roughly 7 to 11 cycles. TCRdb used MiXCR to reprocess the 5' RACE reads, holding one entry per CDR3 protein. The sample records under 2,000,000 distinct CDR3 sequences, about 49% being singletons. This clonotype was counted a single time.

V is TRBV20-1 and J is TRBJ2-3; 16 bases are a match to TRBD2. The sequence was collected from a woman aged 40 to 50 in good health. Source material: blood. For the CDR3, the DNA is TGCAGTGCTAGAGATTTGGGACTAGCGGGGGGGGACCCTAGCACAGATACGCAGTATTTT. As protein: CSARDLGLAGGDPSTDTQYF.